This T cell receptor beta chain was sequenced in a study of tissue T cells after allogeneic stem cell transplantation. The study's findings and limits: Sampling depth was limited, and the cohort was small and clinically varied. Tissue-detected TCR repertoire was only partly captured by blood and spleen T cells.

The V gene end was trimmed by 1 base and the J gene end by 6 bases; junction bases not matched to a gene: 1. The germline gives CDR1 SGHSN, CDR2 HYEKVE. This CDR3 has 13 residues. Time point reported: mouse harvest day 14 after allogeneic transplant. Mouse grafts combined 10^7 T-cell-depleted bone marrow cells with 10^6 splenic CD5+ T cells. Tissues came from B6→BALB/c major-mismatch GVHD mice at day 7 or 14. Here immunoSEQ multiplex PCR was the method, and the copy in TCRdb shows in-frame clones only, minus some. The data hold roughly 2,500 clones, with roughly half observed a single time. About this clone itself: The antigen remains unidentified. Each gene name is a mouse one. The read terminates 1 residue before the CDR3 end, so the remaining end is supplied by the germline J gene.

Sequences were obtained from gut tissue. The sequence derives from a female BALB/c mouse given C57BL/6 T cells with graft-versus-host disease after an allogeneic hematopoietic cell transplant. The V gene is TRBV12-1, the J gene TRBJ2-1, with 8 bases lining up with TRBD2. Incomplete CDR3 DNA: TGTGCCAGCTCTCTGGGGGGGCTTGCTGAGCAGTTC. Translating it yields CASSLGGLAEQF. The CDR3 in its entirety is CASSLGGLAEQFF.